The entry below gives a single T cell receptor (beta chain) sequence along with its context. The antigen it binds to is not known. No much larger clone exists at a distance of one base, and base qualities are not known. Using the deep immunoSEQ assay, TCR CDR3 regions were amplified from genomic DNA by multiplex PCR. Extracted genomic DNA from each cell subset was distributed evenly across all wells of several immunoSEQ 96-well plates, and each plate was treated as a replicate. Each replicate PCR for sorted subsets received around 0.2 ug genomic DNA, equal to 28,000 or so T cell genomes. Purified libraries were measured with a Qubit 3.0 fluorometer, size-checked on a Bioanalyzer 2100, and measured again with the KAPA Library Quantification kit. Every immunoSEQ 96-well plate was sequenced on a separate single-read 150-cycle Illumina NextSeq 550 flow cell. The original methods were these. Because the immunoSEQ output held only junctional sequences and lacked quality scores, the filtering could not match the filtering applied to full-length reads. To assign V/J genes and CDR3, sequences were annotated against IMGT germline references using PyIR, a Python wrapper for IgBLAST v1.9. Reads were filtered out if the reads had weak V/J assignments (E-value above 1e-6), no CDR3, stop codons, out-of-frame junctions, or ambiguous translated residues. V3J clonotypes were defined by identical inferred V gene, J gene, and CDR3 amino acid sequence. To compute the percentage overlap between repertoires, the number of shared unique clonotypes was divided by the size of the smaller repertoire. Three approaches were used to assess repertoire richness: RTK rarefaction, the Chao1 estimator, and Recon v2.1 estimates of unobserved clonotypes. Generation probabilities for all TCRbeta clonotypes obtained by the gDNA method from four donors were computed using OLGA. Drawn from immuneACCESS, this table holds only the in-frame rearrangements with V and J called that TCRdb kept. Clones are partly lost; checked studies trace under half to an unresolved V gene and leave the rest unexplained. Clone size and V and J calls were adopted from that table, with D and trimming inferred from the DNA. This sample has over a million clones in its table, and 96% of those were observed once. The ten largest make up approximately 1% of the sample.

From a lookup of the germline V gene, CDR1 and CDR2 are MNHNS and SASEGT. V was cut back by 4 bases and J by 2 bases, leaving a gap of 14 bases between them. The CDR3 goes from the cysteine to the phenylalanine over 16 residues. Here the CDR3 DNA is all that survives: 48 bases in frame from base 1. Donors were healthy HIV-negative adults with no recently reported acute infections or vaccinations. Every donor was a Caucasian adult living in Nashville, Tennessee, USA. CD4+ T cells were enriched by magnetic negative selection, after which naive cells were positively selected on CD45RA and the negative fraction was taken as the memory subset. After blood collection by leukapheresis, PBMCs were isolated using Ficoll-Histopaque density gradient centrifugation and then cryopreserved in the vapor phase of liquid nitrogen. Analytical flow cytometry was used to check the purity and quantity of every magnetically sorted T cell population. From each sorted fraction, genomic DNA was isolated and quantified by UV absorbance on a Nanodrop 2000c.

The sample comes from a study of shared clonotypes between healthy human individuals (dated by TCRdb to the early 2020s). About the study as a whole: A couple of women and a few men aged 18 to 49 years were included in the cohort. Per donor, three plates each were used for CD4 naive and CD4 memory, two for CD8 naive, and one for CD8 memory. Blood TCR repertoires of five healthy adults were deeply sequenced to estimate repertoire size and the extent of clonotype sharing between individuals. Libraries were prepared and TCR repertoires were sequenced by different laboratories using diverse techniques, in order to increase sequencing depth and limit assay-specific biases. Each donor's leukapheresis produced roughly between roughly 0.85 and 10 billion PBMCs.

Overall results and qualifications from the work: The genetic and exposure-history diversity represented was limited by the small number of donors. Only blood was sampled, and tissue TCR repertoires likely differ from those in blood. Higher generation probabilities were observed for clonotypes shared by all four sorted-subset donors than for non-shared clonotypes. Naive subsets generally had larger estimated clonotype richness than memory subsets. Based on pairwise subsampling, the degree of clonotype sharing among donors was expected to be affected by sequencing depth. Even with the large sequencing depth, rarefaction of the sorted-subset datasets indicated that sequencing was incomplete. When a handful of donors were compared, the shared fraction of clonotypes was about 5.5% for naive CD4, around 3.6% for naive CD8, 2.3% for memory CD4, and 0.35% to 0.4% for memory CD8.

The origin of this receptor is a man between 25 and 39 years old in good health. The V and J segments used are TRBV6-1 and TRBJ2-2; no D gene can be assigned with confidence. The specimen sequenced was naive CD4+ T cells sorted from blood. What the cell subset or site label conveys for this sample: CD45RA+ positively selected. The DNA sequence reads TGTGCCAGCAGTGGTGTATTGGCGGTTAACACCGGGGAGCTGTTTTTT. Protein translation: CASSGVLAVNTGELFF.